This T cell receptor (beta chain) was documented in a study of vaccination effects on CD4 cells after COVID-19. V shed 6 bases and J 7 bases; nucleotides not matched to a gene: 5. Looked up from germline, CDR1 is KGHSH and CDR2 is LQKENI. The CDR3 is made up of 15 amino acids. A note on this clone: Its antigen is as yet unknown.

Before sequencing, viral peptide pools were used by the ViraFEST assay to expand antigen-specific CD4+ T cells. CD4+ T cell isolation took place after 10 days of culture. The data were produced by immunoSEQ multiplex PCR, yet TCRdb's version contains in-frame clones alone and is incomplete. The sample comprises over 50,000 clones, roughly 81% of which are singletons, and roughly 2.7% rests with the top ten. The chain recombines TRBV18 with TRBJ2-2; 13 bases line up with TRBD2. The TCR was taken from a human donor who received a COVID-19 vaccine. The material was CD4+ T cells from PBMCs cultured with HCoV-229E spike peptides, obtained before COVID-19 vaccination. This CDR3 is CASSWTSGGSGELFF. CDR3 nucleotides: TGTGCCAGCTCCTGGACTAGCGGGGGCAGCGGGGAGCTGTTTTTT.